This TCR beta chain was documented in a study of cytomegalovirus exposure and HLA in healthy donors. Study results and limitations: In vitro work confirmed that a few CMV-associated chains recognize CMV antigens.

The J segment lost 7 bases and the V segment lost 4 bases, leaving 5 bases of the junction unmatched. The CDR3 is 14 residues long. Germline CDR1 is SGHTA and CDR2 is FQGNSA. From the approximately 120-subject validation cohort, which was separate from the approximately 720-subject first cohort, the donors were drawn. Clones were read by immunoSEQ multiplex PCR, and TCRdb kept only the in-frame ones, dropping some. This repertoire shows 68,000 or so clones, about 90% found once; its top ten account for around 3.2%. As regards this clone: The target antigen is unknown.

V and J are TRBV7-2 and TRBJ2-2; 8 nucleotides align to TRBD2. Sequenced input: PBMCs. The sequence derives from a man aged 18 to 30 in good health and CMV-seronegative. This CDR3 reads CASSYSGSGGELFF. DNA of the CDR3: TGTGCCAGCAGCTACAGCGGGAGCGGCGGGGAGCTGTTTTTT.